What follows describes a single T cell receptor (beta chain). The sample is drawn from a study of shared clonotypes between healthy human individuals. The repertoire was sequenced with immunoSEQ multiplex PCR; TCRdb's copy has only in-frame clones and lacks some. The table records approximately 100,000 clones, about 70% of them present only once. CDR1 and CDR2 (germline): MNHNS, SASEGT. Trimming shortened V by 0 bases and J by 2 bases, and 10 bases separated the two germline ends. The CDR3 consists of 15 residues. The receptor was isolated from a woman aged 30 to 39 in good health. The chain couples TRBV6-1 to TRBJ2-5; D is perhaps TRBD1 (5 bases). Sequencing was done on a sample of memory CD8+ T cells sorted from blood. Subset noted: CD45RO+ cells pooled with CCR7-negative TemRA cells. CDR3 DNA: TGTGCCAGCAGTGAAGCTGGCGGACAACAAGAGACCCAGTACTTC. It encodes CASSEAGGQQETQYF.